This T cell receptor (beta chain) is drawn from a study of T cell repertoires in cytomegalovirus infection. Study background: CMV epitopes in the study were HLA-C-restricted (recently identified) and HLA-B-restricted (well studied).

TCRdb re-derived calls from the reads in MiXCR, one entry per CDR3 protein. The sample holds about 920,000 distinct CDR3 sequences, roughly 30% seen once. General study results and limits: Individuals carrying CMV plus the relevant HLA were identified by cumulative frequency of public TCR beta families. HLA-C-restricted CMV-specific TCR beta clonotypes were dominant in the ex vivo response.

The CDR3 runs 17 residues. The germline gives CDR1 SEHNR, CDR2 FQNEAQ (reference sequence). The count of this clonotype is one. Its antigen is not identified. One base away lies a much larger clone, so this may be a sequencing read error. The input for sequencing was cultured CD8+ T cells from PBMCs, taken from culture after CMV antigen stimulation. The TCR comes from a human donor in good health (CMV status not recorded). Some clones in this sample may be carry-over from other donors' samples. The chain has TRBV7-9 and TRBJ2-1, with no clear D. The chain's CDR3 is CVSSLVRLGSPYNEQFF. CDR3 nucleotide sequence: TGTGTCAGCAGCTTAGTTCGGTTGGGTTCCCCCTACAATGAGCAGTTCTTC. Combining the CDR3 with reference TRBV7-9 and TRBJ2-1 gives the whole variable domain DTGVSQNPRHKITKRGQNVTFRCDPISEHNRLYWYRQTLGQGPEFLTYFQNEAQLEKSRLLSDRFSAERPKGSFSTLEIQRTEQGDSAMYLCVSSLVRLGSPYNEQFFGPGTRLTVL.